These 7 T cell receptor beta chains originate from one sample sequenced in a study of blood T cells in healthy people across ages. Primed by a sample-barcoded 5' primer and a J-beta primer mix, a second PCR proceeded for about 7 to 12 cycles. TCRdb analysed the 5' RACE reads with MiXCR anew, one entry per CDR3 protein. The sample includes some 790,000 distinct CDR3 sequences, around 26% of them seen just once. The material sequenced was blood. These receptors were obtained from a woman older than 75 in good health.

The CDR3: CASSLAGQSYEQYF. DNA for the CDR3: TGCGCCAGCAGCTTGGCAGGACAGTCCTACGAGCAGTACTTC. This chain joins TRBV5-1 and TRBJ2-7, with a possible D match to TRBD1 (6 bases). Trimming shortened V by 0 bases and J by 1 base, and 8 bases separated the two germline ends. The CDR3 runs to 14 residues. CDR1 is SGHRS and CDR2 is YFSETQ in the germline V gene.

This clonotype was counted between two and nine times. V usage is TRBV5-1 and J usage is TRBJ1-1; D is unresolved. Trimming shortened V by 3 bases and J by 7 bases, and 10 bases separated the two germline ends. Germline CDR1 SGHRS, CDR2 YFSETQ. CDR3 length: 12 amino acids. CDR3: CASSSEGNEAFF. The CDR3 region has the DNA TGCGCCAGCAGCTCGGAGGGTAATGAAGCTTTCTTT.

At least ten counts were recorded for this clonotype. The chain has TRBV12-3 or TRBV12-4 and TRBJ1-2, with 7 bases lining up with TRBD1. The CDR3 loop spans 14 amino acids. V was clipped by 0 bases and J by 7 bases; unmatched bases: 5. CDR3 DNA: TGTGCCAGCAGTTTAGCGCAGGCAGGGGGTGGCTACACCTTC. It translates to CASSLAQAGGGYTF.

The gene calls are TRBV2 and TRBJ2-1; D remains ambiguous. Trimming removed 4 bases from V and 4 bases from J, with 14 bases in between. Germline V gene lookup returns CDR1 SNHLY and CDR2 FYNNEI. This CDR3 region has 15 residues. CDR3 loop: CASSVAPAPYNEQFF. DNA for the CDR3: TGTGCCAGCAGTGTTGCGCCGGCCCCATACAATGAGCAGTTCTTC.

This clonotype was detected ten times or more. The V call is TRBV6-2 or TRBV6-3, the J call TRBJ2-5, with TRBD2 as a possible D gene (6 bases). V was cut by 8 bases and J by 0 bases, with 13 bases left in between. Germline assignment: CDR1 MNHEY and CDR2 SVGEGT. There are 14 residues in the CDR3. The CDR3 DNA reads as TGTGCCAGCCACGAGGGAGGCAACCAAGAGACCCAGTACTTC. This encodes CASHEGGNQETQYF.

This chain joins TRBV5-6 and TRBJ2-2; 8 nucleotides line up with TRBD2. CDR1 is SGHDT and CDR2 is YYEEEE in the germline V gene. Germline trimming cut 2 bases from V and 4 bases from J; bases unmatched to any gene: 4. This CDR3 contains 15 residues. CDR3: CASSFGGVSTGELFF. Written as DNA, the CDR3 is TGTGCCAGCAGCTTCGGGGGGGTCAGCACCGGGGAGCTGTTTTTT.

This clonotype has more than one count but fewer than ten. A much larger clone differs by one base, so this may be a read error. The chain has TRBV10-3 and TRBJ2-5; the match to TRBD1 covers 8 bases. Germline values: CDR1 ENHRY, CDR2 SYGVKD. The V segment lost 6 bases and the J segment 7 bases; nucleotides outside the gene matches: 10. This CDR3 contains 14 residues. CDR3 bases: TGTGCCATCAGGGGTCGAATAGGACAGGGGACCCAGTACTTC. Protein sequence: CAIRGRIGQGTQYF.